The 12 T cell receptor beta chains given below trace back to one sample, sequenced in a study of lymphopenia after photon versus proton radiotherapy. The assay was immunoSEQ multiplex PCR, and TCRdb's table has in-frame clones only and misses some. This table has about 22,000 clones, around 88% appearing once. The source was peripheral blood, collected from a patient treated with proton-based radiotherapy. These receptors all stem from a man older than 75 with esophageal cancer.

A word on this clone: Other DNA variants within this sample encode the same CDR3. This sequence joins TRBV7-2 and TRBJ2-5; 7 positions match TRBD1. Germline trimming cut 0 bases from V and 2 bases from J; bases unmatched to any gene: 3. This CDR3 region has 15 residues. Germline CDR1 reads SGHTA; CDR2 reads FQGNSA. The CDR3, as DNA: TGTGCCAGCAGCTTAGCAGGGACAGCACAAGAGACCCAGTACTTC. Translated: CASSLAGTAQETQYF.

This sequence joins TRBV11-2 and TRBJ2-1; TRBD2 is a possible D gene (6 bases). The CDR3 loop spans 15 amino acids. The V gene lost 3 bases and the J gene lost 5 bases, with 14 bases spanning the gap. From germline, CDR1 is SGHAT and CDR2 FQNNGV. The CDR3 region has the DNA TGTGCCAGCAGCTTGATTTCCGGGAGCAACAATGAGCAGTTCTTC. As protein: CASSLISGSNNEQFF.

The CDR3 sequence is CASSPNGQGALYNTEAFF. The CDR3 DNA sequence: TGTGCCAGTAGTCCTAACGGACAGGGGGCTTTATACAACACTGAAGCTTTCTTT. The chain is built from TRBV19 and TRBJ1-1, with 11 bases identical to TRBD1. Germline trimming cut 5 bases from V and 2 bases from J; bases unmatched to any gene: 13. The CDR3 is 18 residues long. Germline V gene sequence: CDR1 LNHDA, CDR2 SQIVND (reference sequence).

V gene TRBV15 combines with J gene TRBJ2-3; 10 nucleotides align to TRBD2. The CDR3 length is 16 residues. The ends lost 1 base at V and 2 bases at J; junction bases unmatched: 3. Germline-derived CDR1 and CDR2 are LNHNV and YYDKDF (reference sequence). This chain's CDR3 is CATSRGTSGPTDTQYF. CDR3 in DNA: TGTGCCACCAGCAGAGGGACTAGCGGACCCACAGATACGCAGTATTTT.

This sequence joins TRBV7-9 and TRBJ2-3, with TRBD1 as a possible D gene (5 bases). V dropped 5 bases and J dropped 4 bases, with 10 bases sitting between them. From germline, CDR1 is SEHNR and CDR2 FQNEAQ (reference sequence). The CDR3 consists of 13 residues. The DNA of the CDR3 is TGTGCCAGCAGCCCAAGGGGTCCAGATACGCAGTATTTT. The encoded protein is CASSPRGPDTQYF.

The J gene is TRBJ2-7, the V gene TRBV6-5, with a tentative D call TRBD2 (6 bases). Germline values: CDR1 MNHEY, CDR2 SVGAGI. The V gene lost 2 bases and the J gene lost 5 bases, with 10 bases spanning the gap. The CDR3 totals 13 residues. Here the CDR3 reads CASSYGGNHEQYF. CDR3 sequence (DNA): TGTGCCAGCAGTTACGGGGGGAACCACGAGCAGTACTTC.

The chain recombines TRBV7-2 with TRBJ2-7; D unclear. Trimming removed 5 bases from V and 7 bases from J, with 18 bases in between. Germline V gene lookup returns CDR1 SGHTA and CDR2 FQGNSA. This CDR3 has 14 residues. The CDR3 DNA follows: TGTGCCAGCAGCCAGACGGCCAATTTGAGGGAGCAGTACTTC. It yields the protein CASSQTANLREQYF.

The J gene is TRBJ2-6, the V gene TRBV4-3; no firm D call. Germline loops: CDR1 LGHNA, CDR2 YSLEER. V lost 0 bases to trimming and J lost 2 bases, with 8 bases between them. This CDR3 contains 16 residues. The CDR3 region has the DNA TGCGCCAGCAGCCAAGATAGGTGGACTGGGGCCAACGTCCTGACTTTC. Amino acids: CASSQDRWTGANVLTF.

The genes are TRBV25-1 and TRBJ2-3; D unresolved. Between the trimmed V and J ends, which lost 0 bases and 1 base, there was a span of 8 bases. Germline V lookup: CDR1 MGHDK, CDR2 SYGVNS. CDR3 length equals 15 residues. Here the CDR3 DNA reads TGTGCCAGCAGTGAATATAATGGGGGCACAGATACGCAGTATTTT. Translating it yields CASSEYNGGTDTQYF.

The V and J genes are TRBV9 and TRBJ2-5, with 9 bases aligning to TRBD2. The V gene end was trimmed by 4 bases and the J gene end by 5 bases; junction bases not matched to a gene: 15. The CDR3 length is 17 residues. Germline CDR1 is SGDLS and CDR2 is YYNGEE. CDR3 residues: CASSISGSPLSRETQYF. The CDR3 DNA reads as TGTGCCAGCAGCATTAGCGGGAGCCCTCTCTCGAGGGAGACCCAGTACTTC.

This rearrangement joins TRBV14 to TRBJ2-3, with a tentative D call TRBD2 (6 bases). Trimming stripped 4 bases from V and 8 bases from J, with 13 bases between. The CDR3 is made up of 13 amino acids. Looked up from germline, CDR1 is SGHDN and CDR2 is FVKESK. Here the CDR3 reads CASSPGSRGTQYF. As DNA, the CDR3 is TGTGCCAGCAGCCCCGGGAGCCGGGGTACGCAGTATTTT.

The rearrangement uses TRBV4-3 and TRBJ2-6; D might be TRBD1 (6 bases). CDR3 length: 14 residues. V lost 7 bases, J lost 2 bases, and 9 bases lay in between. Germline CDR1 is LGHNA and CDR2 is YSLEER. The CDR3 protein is CASKGGTGANVLTF. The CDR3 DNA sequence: TGCGCCAGCAAAGGGGGTACTGGGGCCAACGTCCTGACTTTC.